The 25 T cell receptor beta chains below were found in one sample sequenced in a study of T cell responses to AZD1222 COVID-19 vaccine. Profiled with immunoSEQ multiplex PCR; TCRdb holds only in-frame clones, not every one. The sample holds roughly 140,000 clones, 70% to 90% seen once. This specimen consisted of peripheral blood, obtained on day 0 of MenACWY control vaccination. Source of these receptors: an adult in good health.

This clone was seen only once. For the CDR3, the DNA is TGTGCCAGCAGCTTAGTTGACCACGAGCAGTACTTC. Residues: CASSLVDHEQYF. The genes are TRBV11-3 and TRBJ2-7; D remains unclear. The CDR3 is 12 residues long. The V and J ends lost 1 base and 5 bases respectively, with 6 bases between them. Germline loops: CDR1 SGHNT, CDR2 YENEEA.

The chain is built from TRBV30 and TRBJ2-4; D might be TRBD1 or TRBD2, each matching 5 bases. The V end lost 1 base, the J end lost 1 base, and 8 bases lay between the germline ends. Germline V lookup: CDR1 GTSNPN, CDR2 SVGIG (reference sequence). CDR3 length equals 14 residues. The DNA of the CDR3 is TGTGCCTGGAGTGGGGGGATGGCCAAAAACATTCAGTACTTC. Translation gives CAWSGGMAKNIQYF.

The V call is TRBV4-3, the J call TRBJ2-1, with D perhaps matching TRBD1 (6 bases). CDR1 is LGHNA, CDR2 YSLEER, per germline. CDR3 length: 14 residues. Trimming removed 3 bases at V and 1 base at J, with 7 bases between. As DNA, the CDR3 is TGCGCCAGCAGCCAGGACAGATCCTACAATGAGCAGTTCTTC. Its protein product is CASSQDRSYNEQFF.

The rearrangement links TRBV7-3 to TRBJ2-6; D may be TRBD1 (7 bases). CDR1 is SGHTA, CDR2 FQGTGA, per germline. Trimming took off 1 base at V and 4 bases at J, with 17 bases between the two ends. The length of the CDR3 is 18 residues. The CDR3 protein is CASSLRRQGGSGANVLTF. CDR3 bases: TGTGCCAGCAGCTTAAGACGACAGGGAGGCAGCGGGGCCAACGTCCTGACTTTC. The whole variable domain, remainder taken from reference TRBV7-3 and TRBJ2-6, is GAGVSQTPSNKVTEKGKYVELRCDPISGHTALYWYRQSLGQGPEFLIYFQGTGAADDSGLPNDRFFAVRPEGSVSTLKIQRTERGDSAVYLCASSLRRQGGSGANVLTFGAGSRLTVL.

The V and J genes are TRBV7-8 and TRBJ1-1; TRBD1 might be the D (5 bases). V lost 5 bases, J lost 4 bases, and 20 bases lay in between. Germline V CDR1 and CDR2: SGHVS, FQNEAQ. The CDR3 has 16 residues. CDR3 DNA sequence: TGTGCCAGCAGCACTATCCGTCCCACAGGCGGCACTGAAGCTTTCTTT. The encoded protein is CASSTIRPTGGTEAFF.

This chain uses TRBV4-2 with TRBJ2-7, with a weak D call TRBD1 (6 bases). The CDR3 has 16 amino acids. Trimming pared 3 bases from V and 2 bases from J, leaving 17 bases between. Germline-derived CDR1 and CDR2 are LGHNA and YNFKEQ. CDR3: CASSQEGTTETYEQYF. DNA for the CDR3: TGTGCCAGCAGCCAGGAAGGGACAACGGAGACCTACGAGCAGTACTTC.

The chain links TRBV28 to TRBJ1-5; the D is unclear. Trimming left V 8 bases short and J 7 bases short, with 12 bases between. The CDR3 sequence is 12 residues long. The germline gives CDR1 MDHEN, CDR2 SYDVKM. CDR3 coding DNA: TGTGCCAGCGTGGGGTGGGGACAGCCCCAGCATTTT. This encodes CASVGWGQPQHF.

This chain uses TRBV27 with TRBJ2-7; possible D gene TRBD1, 6 bases. CDR1 and CDR2 (germline): MNHEY, SMNVEV (reference sequence). The V gene lost 0 bases and the J gene lost 6 bases, with 15 bases spanning the gap. This CDR3 is built from 15 residues. CDR3 DNA sequence: TGTGCCAGCAGTTTATCTGGGACACTCCGCCGCGAGCAGTACTTC. Residues: CASSLSGTLRREQYF.

The chain combines TRBV28 with TRBJ2-1, with D tentatively TRBD2 (5 bases). The CDR3 contains 13 residues. CDR1 is MDHEN, CDR2 SYDVKM, per germline. The V end lost 4 bases, the J end lost 7 bases, and 11 bases lay between the germline ends. The CDR3 reads CASSSYSANEQFF. The CDR3, as DNA: TGTGCCAGCAGTTCTTATAGCGCGAATGAGCAGTTCTTC.

This sequence joins TRBV29-1 and TRBJ1-2; 8 bases are shared with TRBD1. The CDR3 loop spans 13 amino acids. J was trimmed by 4 bases and V by 3 bases; bases with no gene match: 4. From germline, CDR1 is SQVTM and CDR2 ANQGSEA. The CDR3 bases are TGCAGCGTTGACCCAGGGGGCGGCTATGGCTACACCTTC. This sequence encodes CSVDPGGGYGYTF.

This rearrangement joins TRBV19 to TRBJ1-2; TRBD1 is a possible D gene (6 bases). V gave up 2 bases and J gave up 2 bases, with 12 bases separating them. The CDR3 is 15 amino acids. The V gene's germline CDR1 is LNHDA and CDR2 SQIVND (reference sequence). CDR3 protein: CASSIQRGANYGYTF. DNA for the CDR3: TGTGCCAGTAGTATACAGAGGGGGGCGAACTATGGCTACACCTTC.

The rearrangement joins TRBV18 to TRBJ2-2; tentative D call: TRBD2 (5 bases). There are 13 residues in the CDR3. V lost 3 bases to trimming and J lost 4 bases, with 6 bases between them. CDR1 and CDR2 from the germline V gene are KGHSH and LQKENI. CDR3 in amino acids: CASSPEATGELFF. The CDR3 region has the DNA TGTGCCAGCTCACCGGAGGCCACCGGGGAGCTGTTTTTT.

The J gene is TRBJ1-6, the V gene TRBV7-3; D is perhaps TRBD1 (5 bases). V was trimmed by 1 base and J by 7 bases, leaving 11 bases between them. This CDR3 region has 15 residues. Germline loops: CDR1 SGHTA, CDR2 FQGTGA. In nucleotides, the CDR3 is TGTGCCAGCAGCTTAATGGCAGGGCCCAATTCACCCCTCCACTTT. It is translated as CASSLMAGPNSPLHF. Supplemented by reference TRBV7-3 and TRBJ1-6, the full variable domain reads GAGVSQTPSNKVTEKGKYVELRCDPISGHTALYWYRQSLGQGPEFLIYFQGTGAADDSGLPNDRFFAVRPEGSVSTLKIQRTERGDSAVYLCASSLMAGPNSPLHFGNGTRLTVT.

This chain links TRBV2 with TRBJ2-5; no firm D call. CDR3 length equals 12 residues. V lost 6 bases, J lost 1 base, and 6 bases lay in between. Germline CDR1 reads SNHLY; CDR2 reads FYNNEI. CDR3 DNA: TGTGCCAGCAGAGGCAGCCAAGAGACCCAGTACTTC. It codes for CASRGSQETQYF.

V usage is TRBV9 and J usage is TRBJ2-1; the D is unclear. The germline V gene encodes CDR1 SGDLS and CDR2 YYNGEE. This CDR3 spans 16 amino acids. Between the trimmed V and J ends, which lost 2 bases and 0 bases, there was a span of 12 bases. The CDR3 DNA reads TGTGCCAGCAGCGTCTTTAGCCAGAGCTCCTACAATGAGCAGTTCTTC. Translated, it gives CASSVFSQSSYNEQFF.

The chain recombines TRBV6-6 with TRBJ1-1, with D tentatively TRBD1 (5 bases). The CDR3 has 13 residues. Germline lookup yields CDR1 MNHNY and CDR2 SVGAGI (reference sequence). Trimming stripped 7 bases from V and 6 bases from J, with 15 bases between. DNA of the CDR3: TGTGCCAGCATCCCGGGGGAATACTCTGAAGCTTTCTTT. It translates to CASIPGEYSEAFF.

This clone came up a few times. The chain combines TRBV29-1 with TRBJ2-5; D is uncertain. The germline gives CDR1 SQVTM, CDR2 ANQGSEA. The CDR3 spans 15 residues. V was cut by 0 bases and J by 0 bases, with 11 bases left in between. This chain's CDR3 is CSVEDSAEYQETQYF. In DNA, the CDR3 is TGCAGCGTTGAAGATAGTGCTGAGTACCAAGAGACCCAGTACTTC.

V gene TRBV2 combines with J gene TRBJ1-3, with 7 bases fitting TRBD1. There are 15 residues in the CDR3. Germline CDR1 SNHLY, CDR2 FYNNEI. The V segment lost 5 bases and the J segment 0 bases; nucleotides outside the gene matches: 4. CDR3 DNA: TGTGCCAGCAGTCGACAGGGCAGCTCTGGAAACACCATATATTTT. Translating it yields CASSRQGSSGNTIYF.

The rearrangement links TRBV11-1 to TRBJ2-3; D could derive from TRBD1 or TRBD2 (7 bases each). Germline V gene lookup returns CDR1 SGHAT and CDR2 FQDESV (reference sequence). Deletions cut 4 bases from V and 4 bases from J, with 18 bases between. The CDR3 sequence is 16 residues long. CDR3 in amino acids: CASSSRGRGPADTQYF. As DNA, the CDR3 is TGTGCCAGCAGCTCAAGGGGGAGGGGGCCCGCAGATACGCAGTATTTT.

This chain connects TRBV6-5 to TRBJ1-5, with D unresolved. From germline, CDR1 is MNHEY and CDR2 SVGAGI. Trimming removed 4 bases at V and 3 bases at J, with 10 bases between. CDR3 length equals 14 residues. CDR3 bases: TGTGCCAGCAGTTCCCGGGAGCTCAATCAGCCCCAGCATTTT. Its protein is CASSSRELNQPQHF.

The chain uses TRBV7-2 and TRBJ1-1; perhaps TRBD1 as D (5 bases). Trimming pared 6 bases from V and 4 bases from J, leaving 15 bases between. This CDR3 region has 14 residues. Germline V gene sequence: CDR1 SGHTA, CDR2 FQGNSA. The DNA for the CDR3 is TGTGCCAGCAGTTTTAGGGGTTATGGCACTGAAGCTTTCTTT. It specifies CASSFRGYGTEAFF.

The chain joins TRBV18 to TRBJ1-3, with D possibly being TRBD1 (6 bases). CDR1 is KGHSH and CDR2 is LQKENI in the germline V gene. The CDR3 extends over 12 amino acids. V was trimmed by 6 bases and J by 8 bases, leaving 11 bases between them. The CDR3, as DNA: TGTGCCAGCTCTCCCAGGGGAGACACCATATATTTT. Translating it yields CASSPRGDTIYF.

The V and J genes are TRBV5-1 and TRBJ2-7; 8 bases map to TRBD1. In germline, CDR1 is SGHRS, CDR2 YFSETQ. Germline trimming cut 3 bases from V and 2 bases from J; bases unmatched to any gene: 7. There are 15 residues in the CDR3. CDR3 amino acids: CASSYWTGPTYEQYF. CDR3 in DNA: TGCGCCAGCAGCTATTGGACAGGGCCAACCTACGAGCAGTACTTC.

This clone was recorded only once. The chain joins TRBV7-2 to TRBJ2-7, with TRBD2 identical over 9 bases. This CDR3 region has 15 residues. V trimming: 4 bases; J trimming: 0 bases; junction bases outside the gene matches: 4. Germline V gene data show CDR1 as SGHTA and CDR2 as FQGNSA. The CDR3 nucleotides are TGTGCCAGCAGCTACAGCGGGGGGAGCTCCTACGAGCAGTACTTC. This translates into CASSYSGGSSYEQYF.

Here the CDR3 DNA reads TGCAGCGTTGATAGGGGCAGCTACGAGCAGTACTTC. This gives the protein CSVDRGSYEQYF. V usage is TRBV29-1 and J usage is TRBJ2-7, with TRBD1 as a possible D gene (5 bases). This CDR3 region has 12 residues. V lost 3 bases, J lost 3 bases, and 9 bases lay in between. Germline CDR1 SQVTM, CDR2 ANQGSEA.